The 29 T cell receptor beta chains reported below all come from one sample, sequenced in a study of regulatory T cells in long-lasting Graves disease. Time point reported: persistent/refractory GD, antithyroid drugs over 5 years with positive TRAb. Following extraction of RNA from PBMCs, that RNA was used to make the TCR library. In building TCR beta libraries, iRepertoire HTBI primers were used together with Arm-PCR of CDR3 regions. Via MiXCR, TCRdb re-called the multiplex PCR reads, giving one row per CDR3 protein. The sample includes 650,000 to 850,000 distinct CDR3 sequences, around 30% seen only once; the top ten take about 40%. The source material was peripheral blood mononuclear cells (PBMCs), sampled when the disease was refractory, from a patient treated with antithyroid drugs. The receptor set was obtained from a female donor with Graves disease.

This clonotype was seen more than once but under ten times. The V gene is TRBV28, the J gene TRBJ2-7; 7 bases are a match to TRBD2. CDR1 is MDHEN, CDR2 SYDVKM, per germline. The CDR3 is made up of 15 amino acids. Trimming cost V 6 bases and J 2 bases; bases outside gene matches: 10. CDR3 DNA sequence: TGTGCCAGCAGCCAACAACTAGCGAGTCCCTACGAGCAGTACTTC. This codes for CASSQQLASPYEQYF.

This chain uses TRBV29-1 with TRBJ2-7; a possible D gene is TRBD2 (6 bases). Deletions cut 6 bases from V and 3 bases from J, with 9 bases between. This CDR3 is 11 amino acids long. CDR1 is SQVTM and CDR2 is ANQGSEA in the germline V gene. The CDR3 sequence is CSVGSFYEQYF. DNA for the CDR3: TGCAGCGTCGGGAGCTTCTACGAGCAGTACTTC.

The V call is TRBV7-9, the J call TRBJ2-4, with D unresolved. This CDR3 region has 14 residues. Trimming removed 3 bases from V and 2 bases from J, with 8 bases in between. Germline-derived CDR1 and CDR2 are SEHNR and FQNEAQ (reference sequence). The CDR3 spells CASSFRYPKNIQYF. CDR3 nucleotides: TGTGCCAGCAGCTTTCGGTATCCCAAAAACATTCAGTACTTC.

The chain carries TRBV30 and TRBJ1-4; 7 positions agree with TRBD1. The V segment lost 2 bases and the J segment 12 bases; nucleotides outside the gene matches: 15. Germline-derived CDR1 and CDR2 are GTSNPN and SVGIG (reference sequence). This CDR3 region has 15 residues. CDR3 in DNA: TGTGCCTGGAGTAAAACTGCCGGACAGGCTAGGGAACTGTTTTTT. Protein sequence: CAWSKTAGQARELFF.

The J gene is TRBJ1-2, the V gene TRBV7-9; weak D call: TRBD1 (5 bases). Trimming pared 7 bases from V and 7 bases from J, leaving 19 bases between. Germline values: CDR1 SEHNR, CDR2 FQNEAQ (reference sequence). The CDR3 is 14 amino acids. The chain's CDR3 is CASTSWGDVSGYTF. Written as DNA, the CDR3 is TGTGCCAGCACCTCGTGGGGGGACGTTTCTGGCTACACCTTC.

V usage is TRBV4-1 and J usage is TRBJ2-7; no clear D. The germline V gene encodes CDR1 MGHRA and CDR2 YSYEKL. V lost 1 base, J lost 3 bases, and 10 bases lay in between. The CDR3 loop spans 14 amino acids. The CDR3 loop reads CASSQVSGNYEQYF. The CDR3 DNA reads as TGCGCCAGCAGCCAAGTTTCTGGAAACTACGAGCAGTACTTC.

This clonotype was counted between two and nine times. The chain links TRBV20-1 to TRBJ1-1; TRBD1 might be the D (6 bases). This CDR3 region has 14 residues. The V gene's germline CDR1 is DFQATT and CDR2 SNEGSKA (reference sequence). V was trimmed by 3 bases and J by 0 bases, leaving 11 bases between them. CDR3 bases: TGCAGTGCTAGGACCAGGGGTATGAACACTGAAGCTTTCTTT. Translated, it gives CSARTRGMNTEAFF.

The rearrangement uses TRBV12-3 or TRBV12-4 and TRBJ1-5, with D hard to call. This CDR3 contains 15 residues. Trimming left V 1 base short and J 0 bases short, with 7 bases between. Here the CDR3 reads CASSLGVYSNQPQHF. The CDR3 coding sequence is TGTGCCAGCAGTTTAGGGGTTTATAGCAATCAGCCCCAGCATTTT.

This clonotype was seen only a few times. V usage is TRBV12-3 or TRBV12-4 and J usage is TRBJ2-7, with 7 bases fitting TRBD1. The CDR3 is 15 residues long. J was trimmed by 3 bases and V by 4 bases; bases with no gene match: 9. The CDR3 sequence is CASSSISTGSYEQYF. The CDR3, as DNA: TGTGCCAGCAGTTCCATATCGACAGGGAGCTACGAGCAGTACTTC.

This clonotype was detected only a few times. The gene calls are TRBV9 and TRBJ1-2, with a possible D match to TRBD1 (6 bases). Trimming took 3 bases from V and 0 from J, leaving 12 bases between them. The CDR3 contains 15 residues. Germline CDR1 is SGDLS and CDR2 is YYNGEE. Here the CDR3 reads CASSALHRANYGYTF. The CDR3 DNA follows: TGTGCCAGCAGCGCGCTCCACAGGGCTAACTATGGCTACACCTTC.

This chain uses TRBV19 with TRBJ2-1, with unresolved D. The CDR3 covers 15 residues. Trimming took 0 bases from V and 6 from J, leaving 12 bases between them. Germline V CDR1 and CDR2: LNHDA, SQIVND (reference sequence). The CDR3 loop reads CASSIEGPMRNEQFF. In DNA form, the CDR3 reads TGTGCCAGTAGTATAGAAGGGCCTATGCGCAATGAGCAGTTCTTC.

This clonotype showed up many times. J is TRBJ1-2 and V is TRBV2, with D possibly being TRBD1 (5 bases). Germline V gene data show CDR1 as SNHLY and CDR2 as FYNNEI. V was pared by 6 bases and J by 8 bases, with 19 bases between. The CDR3 is 14 amino acids. CDR3 sequence: CASRGQAGNEGYTF. CDR3 bases: TGTGCCAGCAGGGGCCAAGCAGGGAATGAGGGCTACACCTTC.

The table lists this clonotype with a few counts. As DNA, the CDR3 is TGTGCCAGCAGTGAATCGGGATTGCGCAATCAGCCCCAGCATTTT. Its translation: CASSESGLRNQPQHF. This rearrangement joins TRBV2 to TRBJ1-5; no clear D gene. Between the trimmed V and J ends, which lost 2 bases and 2 bases, there was a span of 10 bases. CDR3 length equals 15 residues. Germline values: CDR1 SNHLY, CDR2 FYNNEI.

This clonotype was counted at least ten times. The genes are TRBV6-2 or TRBV6-3 and TRBJ1-1; D gene ambiguous. The CDR3 totals 13 residues. V was cut by 5 bases and J by 3 bases, with 10 bases left in between. Germline V gene lookup returns CDR1 MNHEY and CDR2 SVGEGT. CDR3 bases: TGTGCCAGCAGTGATGGCGGACACACTGAAGCTTTCTTT. Residues: CASSDGGHTEAFF.

This clonotype was observed a few times. No conserved phenylalanine or tryptophan is present at the end of the CDR3, so a read error is the likely explanation. V is TRBV7-3 and J is TRBJ1-1, with 7 bases that match TRBD1. Losses at the gene ends were 1 base for V and 4 bases for J; bases not matched to a gene: 12. This CDR3 region has 17 residues. The germline V gene has CDR1 SGHTA and CDR2 FQGTGA. CDR3 bases: TGTGCCAGCAGCTTAAGAGGGGGCGTTGGGAATGGCACTGAAGCTTTCCTT. Amino acid sequence: CASSLRGGVGNGTEAFL.

The rearrangement uses TRBV7-2 and TRBJ1-2; tentatively, D is TRBD1 (6 bases). The CDR3 contains 14 residues. Germline V lookup: CDR1 SGHTA, CDR2 FQGNSA. Trimming took off 5 bases at V and 4 bases at J, with 14 bases between the two ends. The CDR3 sequence is CASSQPGAIYGYTF. In nucleotides, the CDR3 is TGTGCCAGCAGCCAGCCAGGGGCCATCTATGGCTACACCTTC.

The chain is built from TRBV20-1 and TRBJ1-1; TRBD1 matches 7 bases. With V trimmed by 6 bases and J by 8 bases, 15 bases remained unmatched. CDR1 is DFQATT and CDR2 is SNEGSKA in the germline V gene (reference sequence). This CDR3 has 14 amino acids. DNA of the CDR3: TGCAGTGCCTACCCGGCACAGGGGAAGTGGGAAGCTTTCTTT. It is translated as CSAYPAQGKWEAFF.

The chain combines TRBV19 with TRBJ1-2, with a weak D call TRBD1 (6 bases). V gave up 3 bases and J gave up 5 bases, with 13 bases separating them. CDR1 is LNHDA, CDR2 SQIVND, per germline (reference sequence). The CDR3 totals 14 residues. As DNA, the CDR3 is TGTGCCAGTAGTATGTACAGGGCGGATTATGGCTACACCTTC. The encoded protein is CASSMYRADYGYTF.

V is TRBV3-1 and J is TRBJ1-2; D is ambiguous. CDR3 length equals 12 residues. Germline V gene lookup returns CDR1 LGHDT and CDR2 YNNKEL (reference sequence). Trimming shortened V by 6 bases and J by 7 bases, and 12 bases separated the two germline ends. CDR3 loop: CASSPAPGGYTF. The CDR3 nucleotides are TGTGCCAGCAGTCCAGCCCCCGGTGGCTACACCTTC.

This clonotype was seen a few times. CDR3 bases: TGTGCCTGGAGAGAAGACAGGAAGAGCGGTGGCTACACCTTC. Protein product: CAWREDRKSGGYTF. This chain links TRBV30 with TRBJ1-2, with D perhaps matching TRBD1 (6 bases). Germline lookup yields CDR1 GTSNPN and CDR2 SVGIG (reference sequence). The CDR3 has 14 amino acids. The V and J ends lost 3 bases and 7 bases respectively, with 18 bases between them. Full variable domain (missing parts from reference TRBV30 and TRBJ1-2): SQTIHQWPATLVQPVGSPLSLECTVEGTSNPNLYWYRQAAGRGLQLLFYSVGIGQISSEVPQNLSASRPQDRQFILSSKKLLLSDSGFYLCAWREDRKSGGYTFGSGTRLTVV.

This clonotype was counted ten times or more. Written as DNA, the CDR3 is TGTGCCAGCAGTTTCAGACGGGACGGTACCTACGAGCAGTACTTC. The encoded protein is CASSFRRDGTYEQYF. The chain carries TRBV12-3 or TRBV12-4 and TRBJ2-7; the D gene could be TRBD1 or TRBD2 (5 bases each). The V end lost 3 bases, the J end lost 2 bases, and 14 bases lay between the germline ends. The CDR3 is 15 amino acids.

This clonotype was counted many times. The chain is built from TRBV12-3 or TRBV12-4 and TRBJ2-7; TRBD1 aligns across 10 bases. The CDR3 is made up of 14 amino acids. The J segment lost 5 bases and the V segment lost 3 bases, leaving 4 bases of the junction unmatched. The chain's CDR3 is CASSFRQGAHEQYF. CDR3 bases: TGTGCCAGCAGTTTCAGACAGGGGGCACACGAGCAGTACTTC.

The table lists this clonotype with a few counts. The chain employs TRBV20-1 and TRBJ2-7, with D maybe TRBD1 (5 bases). Germline V lookup: CDR1 DFQATT, CDR2 SNEGSKA (reference sequence). The CDR3 has 14 amino acids. The V and J ends lost 5 bases and 6 bases respectively, with 20 bases between them. The CDR3 is CSAGQLVSYSEQYF. The CDR3 coding sequence is TGCAGTGCTGGACAACTGGTGTCTTACTCCGAGCAGTACTTC.

The V call is TRBV30, the J call TRBJ1-4, with D perhaps TRBD1 (5 bases). The CDR3 is 14 amino acids. Germline assignment: CDR1 GTSNPN and CDR2 SVGIG (reference sequence). V lost 0 bases, J lost 4 bases, and 9 bases lay in between. Here the CDR3 reads CAWSVSGINEKLFF. The CDR3 DNA follows: TGTGCCTGGAGTGTATCAGGGATTAATGAAAAACTGTTTTTT.

This sequence joins TRBV20-1 and TRBJ1-2; the match to TRBD1 covers 7 bases. Looked up from germline, CDR1 is DFQATT and CDR2 is SNEGSKA (reference sequence). After removal of 0 bases from V and 5 bases from J, the junction contained 6 bases not matched to a gene. CDR3 length equals 14 residues. CDR3 residues: CSAREGQTLYGYTF. For the CDR3, the DNA is TGCAGTGCTAGAGAGGGACAGACACTTTATGGCTACACCTTC.

This clonotype was counted only a few times. The rearrangement joins TRBV20-1 to TRBJ2-7; D unclear. The CDR3 is 11 residues long. Germline V gives CDR1 DFQATT, CDR2 SNEGSKA (reference sequence). The ends were cut back, 7 bases at V and 6 bases at J, with 13 bases in the middle. CDR3 nucleotides: TGCAGTGTGGAGATCACCGGCGAGCAGTACTTC. Residues: CSVEITGEQYF.

CDR3 DNA: TGTGCCAGCAGTCCTATCGGGACCGTTGCTTCTAACTATGGCTACACCTTC. Protein sequence: CASSPIGTVASNYGYTF. The chain recombines TRBV6-1 with TRBJ1-2, with TRBD1 as a possible D gene (5 bases). Germline loops: CDR1 MNHNS, CDR2 SASEGT. Between the trimmed V and J ends, which lost 5 bases and 0 bases, there was a span of 19 bases. CDR3 size: 17 residues.

The chain recombines TRBV28 with TRBJ1-1, with 9 bases aligning to TRBD1. The ends lost 6 bases at V and 12 bases at J; junction bases unmatched: 2. The germline V gene encodes CDR1 MDHEN and CDR2 SYDVKM. The CDR3 has 10 residues. This chain's CDR3 is CASRGTGTFF. The CDR3, as DNA: TGTGCCAGCAGAGGGACAGGGACTTTCTTT. Filled out from reference TRBV28 and TRBJ1-1, the complete variable domain reads DVKVTQSSRYLVKRTGEKVFLECVQDMDHENMFWYRQDPGLGLRLIYFSYDVKMKEKGDIPEGYSVSREKKERFSLILESASTNQTSMYLCASRGTGTFFGQGTRLTVV.

This clonotype was counted only a few times. V and J are TRBV6-1 and TRBJ1-2, with 7 positions matching TRBD1. The CDR3 totals 12 residues. Germline V gene sequence: CDR1 MNHNS, CDR2 SASEGT. The ends lost 6 bases at V and 6 bases at J; junction bases unmatched: 4. The CDR3 nucleotides read TGTGCCAGCAGCCCCACAGGGGATGGCTACACCTTC. Protein product: CASSPTGDGYTF.